The sample holds a few counts of the clone carrying this T cell receptor (beta chain). Its specificity is not known. The data belong to a study of T cell repertoires in cytomegalovirus infection. Background on the study: In the study, CMV epitopes included recently identified HLA-C-restricted and well-studied HLA-B-restricted ones. Matching HLA type and CMV infection were both indicated by public TCR beta signatures.

MiXCR, applied by TCRdb to the reads, yields one record per CDR3 protein. Of more than 300,000 distinct CDR3 sequences in the sample, about 32% were seen once. Study-level results: Clonotype analysis showed dominance of the ex vivo response by HLA-C-restricted CMV-specific TCR beta clonotypes. Adding up the frequency of public TCR beta families identified people who carried CMV plus the relevant HLA.

CDR3 length: 16 amino acids. Germline CDR1 is SGHTA and CDR2 is FQGTGA. Trimming removed 7 bases from V and 0 bases from J, with 13 bases in between. This receptor was identified in a human donor in good health (CMV status not recorded). Some clones in this sample may be carry-over from other donors' samples. The chain uses TRBV7-3 and TRBJ2-6; D is perhaps TRBD1 (5 bases). The source material was cultured PBMCs, sampled from culture after CMV antigen stimulation. In DNA, the CDR3 is TGTGCCAGCACTCTACGAACAGGCTCTGGGGCCAACGTCCTGACTTTC. Translation gives CASTLRTGSGANVLTF.